This T cell receptor (beta chain) is drawn from a study of blood T cell repertoires in COVID-19. This CDR3 spans 12 amino acids. The ends were cut back, 5 bases at V and 8 bases at J, with 12 bases in the middle. Per germline, CDR1 LNHDA and CDR2 SQIVND (reference sequence). Many counts were recorded for this clone. Sequenced by immunoSEQ multiplex PCR; TCRdb stores in-frame clones only, minus some. The sample holds 400,000 to 450,000 clones, about nine tenths seen once. The rearrangement uses TRBV19 and TRBJ1-2, with a weak D call TRBD1 (5 bases). This sequence was found in a man between 18 and 35 years old who had recovered from COVID-19. The sequenced sample consisted of PBMCs or T cells enriched from blood (not recorded which). CDR3 DNA: TGTGCCAGTAGTGCAGGGATGGGCGGCTACACCTTC. Protein: CASSAGMGGYTF.